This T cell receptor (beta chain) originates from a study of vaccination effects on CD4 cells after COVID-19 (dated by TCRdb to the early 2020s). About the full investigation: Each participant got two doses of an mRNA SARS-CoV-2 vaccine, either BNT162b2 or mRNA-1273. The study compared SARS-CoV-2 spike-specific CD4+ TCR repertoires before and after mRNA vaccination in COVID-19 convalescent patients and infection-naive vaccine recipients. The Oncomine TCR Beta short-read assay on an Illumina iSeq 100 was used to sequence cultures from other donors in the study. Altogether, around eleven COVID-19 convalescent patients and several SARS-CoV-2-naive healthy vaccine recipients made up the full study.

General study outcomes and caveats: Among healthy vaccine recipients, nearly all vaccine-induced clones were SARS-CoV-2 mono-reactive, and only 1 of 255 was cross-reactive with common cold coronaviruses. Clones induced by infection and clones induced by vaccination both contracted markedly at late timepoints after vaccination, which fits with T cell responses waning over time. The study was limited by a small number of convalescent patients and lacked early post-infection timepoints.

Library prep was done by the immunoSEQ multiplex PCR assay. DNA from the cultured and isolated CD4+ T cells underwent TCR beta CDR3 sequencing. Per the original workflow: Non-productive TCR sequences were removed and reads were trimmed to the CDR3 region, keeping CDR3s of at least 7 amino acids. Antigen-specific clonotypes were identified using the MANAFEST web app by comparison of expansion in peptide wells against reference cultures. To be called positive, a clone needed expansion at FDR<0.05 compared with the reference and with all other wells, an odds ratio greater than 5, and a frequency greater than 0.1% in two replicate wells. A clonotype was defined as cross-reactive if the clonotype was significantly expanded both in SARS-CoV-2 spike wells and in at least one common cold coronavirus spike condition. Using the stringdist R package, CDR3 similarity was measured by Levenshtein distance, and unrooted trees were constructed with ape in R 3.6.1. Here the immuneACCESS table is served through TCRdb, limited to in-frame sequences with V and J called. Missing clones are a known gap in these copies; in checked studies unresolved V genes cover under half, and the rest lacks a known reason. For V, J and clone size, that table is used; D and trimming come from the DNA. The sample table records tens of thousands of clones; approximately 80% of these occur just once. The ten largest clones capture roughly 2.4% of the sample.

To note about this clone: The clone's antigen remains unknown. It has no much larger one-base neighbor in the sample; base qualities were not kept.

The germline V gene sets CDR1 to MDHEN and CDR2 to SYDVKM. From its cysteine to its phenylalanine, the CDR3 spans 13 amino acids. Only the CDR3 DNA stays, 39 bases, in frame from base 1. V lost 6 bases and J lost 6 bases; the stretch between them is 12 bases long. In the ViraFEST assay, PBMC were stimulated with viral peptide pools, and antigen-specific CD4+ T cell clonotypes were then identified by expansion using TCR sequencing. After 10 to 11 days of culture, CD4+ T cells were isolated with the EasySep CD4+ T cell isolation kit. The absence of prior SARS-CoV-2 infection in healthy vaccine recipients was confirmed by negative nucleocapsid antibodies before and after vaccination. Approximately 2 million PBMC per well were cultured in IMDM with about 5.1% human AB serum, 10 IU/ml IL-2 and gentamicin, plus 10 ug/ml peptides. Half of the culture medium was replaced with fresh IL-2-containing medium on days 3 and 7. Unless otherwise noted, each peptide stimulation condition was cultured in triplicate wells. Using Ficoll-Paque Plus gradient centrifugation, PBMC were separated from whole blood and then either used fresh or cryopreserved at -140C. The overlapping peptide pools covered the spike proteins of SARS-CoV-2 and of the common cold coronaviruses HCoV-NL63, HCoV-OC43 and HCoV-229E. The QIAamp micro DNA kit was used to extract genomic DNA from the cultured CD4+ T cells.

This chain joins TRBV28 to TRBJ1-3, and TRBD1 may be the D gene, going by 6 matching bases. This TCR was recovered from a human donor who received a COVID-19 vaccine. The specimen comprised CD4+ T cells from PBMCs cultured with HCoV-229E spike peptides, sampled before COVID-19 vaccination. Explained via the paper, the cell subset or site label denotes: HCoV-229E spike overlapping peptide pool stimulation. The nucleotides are TGTGCCAGCAGGGCCGGGACACAAAACACCATATATTTT. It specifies CASRAGTQNTIYF.